These 5 T cell receptor beta chains share one sample of origin, sequenced in a study of vaccination and CD4 T cells after COVID-19. Antigen specificity for these receptors is unknown. Researchers used the Oncomine TCR Beta short-read assay to sequence DNA from cultured CD4+ T cells. A single record per CDR3 protein comes from TCRdb applying MiXCR to the PCR reads. The sample has about 10,000 distinct CDR3 sequences; about 40% are singletons. Specified treatment: approximately 10-day PBMC culture with coronavirus spike peptide pools or control peptides (ViraFEST assay). Sequencing input: CD4+ T cells from blood, cultured in vitro. The receptors were sampled from a human donor who had recovered from COVID-19.

The CDR3 region has the DNA TGTGCCAGCAGCGGCGGACAGGAGAATGGCTACACCTTC. This sequence encodes CASSGGQENGYTF. The V gene is TRBV6-1, the J gene TRBJ1-2; 7 bases map to TRBD1. The V segment lost 6 bases and the J segment 6 bases; nucleotides outside the gene matches: 7. CDR3 length equals 13 residues. The V gene's germline CDR1 is MNHNS and CDR2 SASEGT.

The genes are TRBV7-2 and TRBJ2-4; D gene unclear. V was pared by 5 bases and J by 5 bases, with 7 bases between. The germline V gene has CDR1 SGHTA and CDR2 FQGNSA. This CDR3 spans 12 amino acids. The CDR3, as DNA: TGTGCCAGCAGCAGAGACCAAAACATTCAGTACTTC. Its translation is CASSRDQNIQYF.

The V gene is TRBV15, the J gene TRBJ1-4; the D is unclear. CDR1 and CDR2 from the germline V gene are LNHNV and YYDKDF (reference sequence). This CDR3 is built from 13 residues. Trimming shortened V by 0 bases and J by 11 bases, and 10 bases separated the two germline ends. CDR3 in DNA: TGTGCCACCAGCAGAGATGAGGTGGCGAAACTGTTTTTT. Translated, it gives CATSRDEVAKLFF.

CDR3 residues: CAISDGLAREQYF. CDR3 DNA sequence: TGTGCCATCAGTGACGGACTAGCGCGGGAGCAGTACTTC. This sequence joins TRBV10-3 and TRBJ2-7; 9 nucleotides agree with TRBD2. V gave up 3 bases and J gave up 7 bases; unmatched junction bases: 4. CDR3 length equals 13 residues. The germline V gene encodes CDR1 ENHRY and CDR2 SYGVKD.

Concerning this clonotype itself: A read error may account for a junction end that differs from germline. This chain connects TRBV7-7 to TRBJ2-1; TRBD2 matches 12 bases. The length of the CDR3 is 15 residues. From germline, CDR1 is SSHAT and CDR2 FNYEAQ (reference sequence). The CDR3 sequence: CASSPRLAGEGEQFF. The CDR3 bases are TGTGCTAGCAGCCCCCGACTAGCGGGGGAGGGTGAGCAGTTCTTC.